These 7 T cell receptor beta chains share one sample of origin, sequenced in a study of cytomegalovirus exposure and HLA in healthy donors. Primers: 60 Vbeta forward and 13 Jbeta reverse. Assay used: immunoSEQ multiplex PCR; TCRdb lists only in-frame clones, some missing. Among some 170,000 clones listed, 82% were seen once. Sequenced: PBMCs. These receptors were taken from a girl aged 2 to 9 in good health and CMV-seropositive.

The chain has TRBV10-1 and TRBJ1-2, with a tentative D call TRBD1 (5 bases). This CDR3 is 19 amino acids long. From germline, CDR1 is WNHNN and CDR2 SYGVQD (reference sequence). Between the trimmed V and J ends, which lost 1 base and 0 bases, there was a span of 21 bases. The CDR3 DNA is TGCGCCAGCAGTGAGTGGGGGGATGAGGGGCGAAACCCTAACTATGGCTACACCTTC. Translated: CASSEWGDEGRNPNYGYTF.

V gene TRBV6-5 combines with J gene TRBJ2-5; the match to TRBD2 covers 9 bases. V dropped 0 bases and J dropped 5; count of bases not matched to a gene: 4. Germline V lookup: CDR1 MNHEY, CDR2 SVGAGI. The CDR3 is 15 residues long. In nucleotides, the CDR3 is TGTGCCAGCAGTTACTCTGCGGGAGGGGGGGAGACCCAGTACTTC. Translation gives CASSYSAGGGETQYF.

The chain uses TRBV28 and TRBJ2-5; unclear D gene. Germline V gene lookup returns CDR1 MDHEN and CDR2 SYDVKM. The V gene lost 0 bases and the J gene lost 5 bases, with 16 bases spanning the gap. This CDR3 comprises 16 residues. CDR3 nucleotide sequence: TGTGCCAGCAGTTTATGGCAAATAGCATCCGCTGAGACCCAGTACTTC. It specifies CASSLWQIASAETQYF.

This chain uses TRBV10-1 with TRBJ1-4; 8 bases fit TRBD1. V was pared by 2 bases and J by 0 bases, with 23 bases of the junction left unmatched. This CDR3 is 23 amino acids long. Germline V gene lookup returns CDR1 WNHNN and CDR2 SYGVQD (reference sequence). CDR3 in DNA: TGCGCCAGCAGTGAGGCAGTGACCGCTCTGGACAGGGTAGTTTTAGCAACTAATGAAAAACTGTTTTTT. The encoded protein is CASSEAVTALDRVVLATNEKLFF.

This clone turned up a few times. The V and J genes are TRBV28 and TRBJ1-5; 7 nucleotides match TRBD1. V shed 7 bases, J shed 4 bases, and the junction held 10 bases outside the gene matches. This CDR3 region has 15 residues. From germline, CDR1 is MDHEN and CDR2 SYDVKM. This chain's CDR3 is CASNVRGRVNQPQHF. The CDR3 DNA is TGTGCCAGCAATGTTAGGGGGCGGGTGAATCAGCCCCAGCATTTT.

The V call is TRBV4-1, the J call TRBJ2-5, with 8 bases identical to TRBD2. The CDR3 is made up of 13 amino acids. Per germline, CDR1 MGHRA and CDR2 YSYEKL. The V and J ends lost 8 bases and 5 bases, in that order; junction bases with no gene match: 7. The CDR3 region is CASAGGGMETQYF. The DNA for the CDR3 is TGCGCCAGCGCCGGGGGGGGGATGGAGACCCAGTACTTC.

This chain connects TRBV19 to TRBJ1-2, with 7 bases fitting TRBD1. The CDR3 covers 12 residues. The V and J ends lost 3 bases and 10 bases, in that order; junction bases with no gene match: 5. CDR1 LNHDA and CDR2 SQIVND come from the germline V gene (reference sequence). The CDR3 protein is CASSMVQGNYTF. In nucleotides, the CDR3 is TGTGCCAGTAGTATGGTACAGGGGAACTACACCTTC.